These 6 T cell receptor beta chains share one sample of origin, sequenced in a study of blood T cell repertoires in COVID-19. Here immunoSEQ multiplex PCR was the method, and the copy in TCRdb shows in-frame clones only, minus some. The sample includes around 62,000 clones, roughly 88% of them seen just once. Sequencing was performed on peripheral blood. All receptors come from a woman aged 55-75 years with COVID-19, enrolled during active disease.

The chain uses TRBV5-4 and TRBJ2-7; D is tentatively TRBD1 or TRBD2 (6 bases each). The CDR3 covers 14 residues. Germline assignment: CDR1 SGHNT and CDR2 YYREEE (reference sequence). Trimming pared 4 bases from V and 0 bases from J, leaving 11 bases between. CDR3 sequence: CASSMGGSSYEQYF. CDR3 sequence (DNA): TGTGCCAGCAGCATGGGGGGCAGCTCCTACGAGCAGTACTTC.

This clone was observed a handful of times. V and J are TRBV9 and TRBJ2-3, with D tentatively TRBD1 (6 bases). Germline assignment: CDR1 SGDLS and CDR2 YYNGEE. This CDR3 has 15 residues. Between the trimmed V and J ends, which lost 2 bases and 2 bases, there was a span of 12 bases. The CDR3 DNA is TGTGCCAGCAGCGTTTCAGGGGCGGACACAGATACGCAGTATTTT. The encoded protein is CASSVSGADTDTQYF.

Here the CDR3 reads CASSHNRVDEQFF. The DNA for the CDR3 is TGTGCCAGCAGCCACAACAGGGTCGATGAGCAGTTCTTC. The chain combines TRBV3-1 (or the pseudogene TRBV3-2) with TRBJ2-1, with D possibly being TRBD1 (6 bases). CDR3 size: 13 residues. The germline V and J ends were trimmed by 3 bases and 8 bases, with 11 bases remaining between them. Germline CDR1 reads LGHDT; CDR2 reads YNNKEL (reference sequence).

The rearrangement joins TRBV5-4 to TRBJ2-7, with 9 bases aligning to TRBD2. CDR3 length equals 14 residues. V shed 1 base and J 5 bases; nucleotides not matched to a gene: 4. The germline gives CDR1 SGHNT, CDR2 YYREEE (reference sequence). CDR3 region: CASSLRGGAHEQYF. Written as DNA, the CDR3 is TGTGCCAGCAGCTTGCGCGGGGGGGCTCACGAGCAGTACTTC.

This chain connects TRBV27 to TRBJ2-1; D is ambiguous. The V gene lost 4 bases and the J gene lost 4 bases, with 17 bases spanning the gap. Germline V gene sequence: CDR1 MNHEY, CDR2 SMNVEV (reference sequence). The CDR3 covers 16 residues. CDR3 protein: CASSSLRRGLYNEQFF. For the CDR3, the DNA is TGTGCCAGCAGTTCCCTCCGGCGAGGATTGTACAATGAGCAGTTCTTC.

The chain is built from TRBV6-5 and TRBJ1-1; weak D call: TRBD1 (6 bases). Looked up from germline, CDR1 is MNHEY and CDR2 is SVGAGI. Trimming took 1 base from V and 4 from J, leaving 10 bases between them. This CDR3 is built from 14 residues. In DNA, the CDR3 is TGTGCCAGCAGTTACTTTGGGGGCTTCACTGAAGCTTTCTTT. It specifies CASSYFGGFTEAFF.